This TCR beta chain appears in the sequencing data of a study of cytomegalovirus exposure and HLA in healthy donors. Repertoires were generated with immunoSEQ multiplex PCR, while TCRdb's copy carries only in-frame clones and drops some. The sample yields over 200,000 clones, 90% seen once. Material for sequencing was PBMCs. The sequence was obtained from a woman in her thirties in good health and CMV-seronegative.

CDR3: CAWMVGGALAKNIQYF. Written as DNA, the CDR3 is TGTGCCTGGATGGTGGGGGGTGCGTTGGCCAAAAACATTCAGTACTTC. The chain uses TRBV30 and TRBJ2-4; D might be TRBD2 (6 bases). V was pared by 4 bases and J by 1 base, with 17 bases between. The CDR3 is 16 residues long. Germline V CDR1 and CDR2: GTSNPN, SVGIG (reference sequence).